These 10 T cell receptor beta chains were sequenced from one sample in a study of CD8 T cells in Susac syndrome. Random hexamers primed reverse transcription of about 0.45 to 1 ug RNA. TCRdb itself ran the immunoSEQ multiplex PCR reads through MiXCR, one entry per CDR3 protein. The profile covers about 280,000 distinct CDR3 sequences, with 70% to 90% appearing a single time and around 0.12% taken by the ten largest. The sequenced material came from CD8+ T cells from PBMCs. Receptors were obtained from a human donor with multiple sclerosis.

This clonotype has a handful of counts. This chain joins TRBV6-5 and TRBJ2-4; D gene unclear. V shed 2 bases and J shed 9 bases, with 11 bases lying between them. Germline V gene data show CDR1 as MNHEY and CDR2 as SVGAGI. There are 13 residues in the CDR3. In DNA form, the CDR3 reads TGTGCCAGCAGTTACAGTGGGGTCGGCATTCAGTACTTC. It translates to CASSYSGVGIQYF.

The chain joins TRBV27 to TRBJ2-7; D not resolved. Looked up from germline, CDR1 is MNHEY and CDR2 is SMNVEV (reference sequence). Trimming removed 3 bases at V and 3 bases at J, with 15 bases between. The CDR3 has 15 amino acids. The CDR3 protein is CASSLERSQLYEQYF. For the CDR3, the DNA is TGTGCCAGCAGTTTGGAAAGGAGTCAGCTCTACGAGCAGTACTTC.

Only one count was recorded for this clonotype. One junction end disagrees with the germline gene, perhaps due to a read error. This rearrangement joins TRBV9 to TRBJ1-1, with D unclear. CDR1 is SGDLS and CDR2 is YYNGEE in the germline V gene. CDR3 length: 13 residues. The CDR3 protein is CASSVGGKTEASF. The CDR3 nucleotides are TGTGCCAGCAGCGTAGGAGGGAAAACTGAAGCTTCCTTT.

The rearrangement uses TRBV7-8 and TRBJ2-1; 7 bases are shared with TRBD2. Trimming at V came to 3 bases and at J to 0 bases, leaving 5 bases not matched to a gene. The germline CDR1 and CDR2 sequences are SGHVS and FQNEAQ. There are 16 residues in the CDR3. CDR3 residues: CASSFSRGSSYNEQFF. CDR3 DNA sequence: TGTGCCAGCAGCTTCTCTCGCGGGAGCTCCTACAATGAGCAGTTCTTC.

This rearrangement joins TRBV7-9 to TRBJ2-5; possible D gene TRBD1, 5 bases. V was clipped by 1 base and J by 2 bases, with 8 bases between them. Germline values: CDR1 SEHNR, CDR2 FQNEAQ (reference sequence). This CDR3 is built from 14 residues. DNA of the CDR3: TGTGCCAGCAGCTTAGGGGGCTGGCAAGAGACCCAGTACTTC. As protein: CASSLGGWQETQYF.

This chain connects TRBV27 to TRBJ2-1; D tentatively fits TRBD1 or TRBD2 (5 bases each). The length of the CDR3 is 16 residues. Per the germline V gene, CDR1 is MNHEY and CDR2 is SMNVEV (reference sequence). V was clipped by 5 bases and J by 0 bases, with 14 bases between them. CDR3 DNA: TGTGCCAGCAGTGACTCGGGACCAAGCTCCTACAATGAGCAGTTCTTC. Amino acid sequence: CASSDSGPSSYNEQFF.

The V and J genes are TRBV5-4 and TRBJ2-7; maybe TRBD1 (7 bases). There are 14 residues in the CDR3. CDR1 is SGHNT, CDR2 YYREEE, per germline (reference sequence). The ends were cut back, 2 bases at V and 6 bases at J, with 15 bases in the middle. The CDR3 bases are TGTGCCAGCAGCTTCGCGGGACAGCCTAGCGAGCAGTACTTC. Translated, it gives CASSFAGQPSEQYF. Full variable domain (rest looked up from reference TRBV5-4 and TRBJ2-7): ETGVTQSPTHLIKTRGQQVTLRCSSQSGHNTVSWYQQALGQGPQFIFQYYREEENGRGNFPPRFSGLQFPNYSSELNVNALELDDSALYLCASSFAGQPSEQYFGPGTRLTVT.

V and J are TRBV27 and TRBJ1-6; 8 bases fit TRBD1. Trimming removed 5 bases from V and 3 bases from J; junction bases left unmatched: 6. Looked up from germline, CDR1 is MNHEY and CDR2 is SMNVEV (reference sequence). This CDR3 spans 16 amino acids. The CDR3 region has the DNA TGTGCCAGCAGTCCGTCGACAGGGGTCTATAATTCACCCCTCCACTTT. Its translation: CASSPSTGVYNSPLHF.

This sequence joins TRBV27 and TRBJ2-1; 8 nucleotides agree with TRBD2. The CDR3 runs 17 residues. Germline-derived CDR1 and CDR2 are MNHEY and SMNVEV (reference sequence). With V trimmed by 3 bases and J by 0 bases, 7 bases remained unmatched. The CDR3 DNA follows: TGTGCCAGCAGTTTTGGGCGGGGGGAGCGCTCCTACAATGAGCAGTTCTTC. Protein product: CASSFGRGERSYNEQFF.

This clonotype was picked up one time. The CDR3 region is CSAGGVSARDTQYF. In DNA form, the CDR3 reads TGCAGTGCTGGGGGGGTCAGTGCCAGGGATACGCAGTATTTT. The chain combines TRBV20-1 with TRBJ2-3, with 7 bases matching TRBD2. The V gene end was trimmed by 5 bases and the J gene end by 6 bases; junction bases not matched to a gene: 11. Germline V gene lookup returns CDR1 DFQATT and CDR2 SNEGSKA (reference sequence). The CDR3 consists of 14 residues.